This section outlines one T cell receptor beta chain sequence together with its context. A much larger clone lies a single base off, so this may be a read error. The sample originates from a study of regulatory T cells in long-lasting Graves disease. The CDR3 sequence is 15 residues long. V was shortened by 6 bases and J by 8 bases, with 23 bases between the two germline ends. CDR1 is MDHEN and CDR2 is SYDVKM in the germline V gene. Time point noted: persistent/refractory GD, antithyroid drugs over 5 years with positive TRAb. RNA from PBMCs was the source of the TCR library. The authors built TCR beta libraries using iRepertoire HTBI primers and Arm-PCR of CDR3 regions. TCRdb processed the multiplex PCR reads anew with MiXCR; each CDR3 protein has one entry. The repertoire holds around 300,000 distinct CDR3 sequences, with 20% to 25% as singletons.

The receptor comes from a female donor with Graves disease. V and J are TRBV28 and TRBJ2-7, with TRBD2 as a possible D gene (5 bases). Source: peripheral blood mononuclear cells (PBMCs), taken when the disease was refractory, from a patient treated with antithyroid drugs. CDR3 protein: CASRFYKEVLPKQYF. Here the CDR3 DNA reads TGTGCCAGCAGGTTTTATAAGGAGGTTTTGCCAAAGCAGTACTTC.